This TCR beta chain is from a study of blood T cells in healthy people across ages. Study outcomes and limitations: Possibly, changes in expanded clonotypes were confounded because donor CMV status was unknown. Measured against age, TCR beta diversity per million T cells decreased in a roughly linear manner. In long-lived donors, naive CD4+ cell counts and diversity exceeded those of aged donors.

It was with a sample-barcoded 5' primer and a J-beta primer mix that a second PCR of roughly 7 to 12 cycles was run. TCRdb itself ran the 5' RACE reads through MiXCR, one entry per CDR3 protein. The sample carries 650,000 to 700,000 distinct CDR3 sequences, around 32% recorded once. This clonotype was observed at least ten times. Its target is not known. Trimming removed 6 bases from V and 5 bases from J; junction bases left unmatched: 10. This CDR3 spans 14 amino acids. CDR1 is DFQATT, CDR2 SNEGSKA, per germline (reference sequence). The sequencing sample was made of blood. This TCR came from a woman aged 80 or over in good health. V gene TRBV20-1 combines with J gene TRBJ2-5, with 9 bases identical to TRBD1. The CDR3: CSATGTGIGETQYF. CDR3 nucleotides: TGCAGTGCAACCGGGACAGGGATCGGGGAGACCCAGTACTTC.